This section outlines one TCR beta chain sequence together with its context. This clone has a handful of counts. Its cognate antigen has yet to be identified. Base qualities are not recorded, but no much larger clone differs from it by a single base. TCRbeta CDR3 regions were amplified from genomic DNA by means of the immunoSEQ Assay, a bias-controlled multiplex PCR. Per the authors' processing: The number of nucleated cells in each sample was estimated by amplification of reference gene primers within the assay. Sequence reads were collapsed and filtered to measure the absolute abundance of every unique TCRbeta CDR3 rearrangement. For each sample, productive Simpson clonality was calculated by taking the square root of Simpson's diversity index across productive rearrangements. This immuneACCESS table, as held by TCRdb, lists in-frame sequences with V and J called but not all clones. Of the missing ones, under half trace to an unresolved V gene in checked studies; the others have no known cause. V and J calls plus clone size are reproduced from that table; the DNA served to infer D and trimming. The sample table contains under 130,000 clones; only one count was recorded for roughly nine tenths of them. Roughly 18% of the sample is held by the ten biggest clonotypes.

The source of the sample is a study of blood T cell repertoires in COVID-19 (dated by TCRdb to between 2020 and 2021). For the study in its entirety: Collaborator samples came from the United States, Italy and Spain and covered acute and convalescent phases of COVID-19. The material from the prospective study consisted of cDNA or gDNA derived from T cells, B-cell-depleted T cells, or PBMCs. The dataset comprised deeply sampled blood TCRbeta repertoires from subjects exposed to, actively infected with, or recovered from COVID-19. The repertoires were released in a freely available public database intended as a resource for research on the immune response to SARS-CoV-2. Samples were obtained from the ongoing ImmuneRACE study (first 160 participants) and from 1,254 subjects provided by 6 global collaborators. Sample metadata almost always included a de-identified subject ID, COVID-19 status, age in years and sex. HLA class I and class II types, where available, came from metadata supplied by the sample provider rather than from assay-based typing. Study-wide findings and limitations: The quantity of clinical and demographic metadata differed by source and by participant and was supplied without curation.

Whole blood was collected in K2EDTA tubes by collaborating institutions according to the institutions' own protocols. Collaborator samples were shipped for TCRbeta analysis as frozen whole blood, isolated PBMCs, or DNA extracted from either sample type. The germline V gene supplies CDR1 MNHEY and CDR2 SVGAGI. Trimming leaves V shorter by 7 bases and J shorter by 5 bases, with the junction holding 10 bases beyond the gene matches. The CDR3 contains 14 residues, cysteine and phenylalanine counted. CDR3 DNA only is kept here, 42 bases in frame from base 1. The chain joins TRBV6-5 to TRBJ1-1, with 7 junctional bases fitting TRBD1. Sequencing was carried out using peripheral blood. This receptor was obtained from a woman aged 80 or over in a cohort sampled during active COVID-19. The DNA is TGTGCCAGCATTTCCAGGGGGATAATGACTGAAGCTTTCTTT. Translated, this gives CASISRGIMTEAFF.